The sequence of this T cell receptor beta chain was determined in a study of blood T cells in healthy people across ages. Findings and limits, study-wide: Significant beta diversity loss was already apparent by age 40, declining roughly linearly.

With 3 bases clipped from V and 0 bases from J, the junction kept 6 bases outside the gene matches. Germline V gene data show CDR1 as SGDLS and CDR2 as YYNGEE. This CDR3 is 15 amino acids long. With regard to this clonotype: Its antigen is undetermined.

A sample-barcoded 5' primer and a J-beta primer mix were used in a second PCR of about 7 to 11 cycles. Each cDNA molecule was tagged by a template-switch adaptor that had 12 random nucleotides. TCRdb reprocessed the 5' RACE reads with MiXCR, giving one entry per CDR3 protein. Of fewer than 1,000,000 distinct CDR3 sequences in the sample, about 42% are singletons; the top ten hold 15% to 25%. The material sequenced was blood. This sequence originates from a man in his fifties or sixties in good health. The gene calls are TRBV9 and TRBJ2-7; TRBD1 agrees at 7 bases. CDR3 DNA: TGTGCCAGCAGCGAAGGACAGGCTGACTCCTACGAGCAGTACTTC. Protein product: CASSEGQADSYEQYF.